The clone carrying this T cell receptor beta chain appeared a few times. The antigen remains undetermined. The donors, nominally healthy at sampling, likely had unrecorded immune exposures. Germline loops: CDR1 MNHEY, CDR2 SVGAGI. The CDR3 is 14 residues long. With V trimmed by 6 bases and J by 5 bases, 7 bases remained unmatched. This sample stems from a study of cytomegalovirus exposure and HLA in healthy donors. Study-level points and caveats: In vitro testing confirmed three CMV-associated chains as specific for CMV antigens.

The PCR was carried out with 60 Vbeta primers and 13 Jbeta primers. Clones were sequenced by immunoSEQ multiplex PCR, and TCRdb holds only the in-frame ones, with some missing. The table has approximately 190,000 clones, more than 9.5% seen once. The rearrangement links TRBV6-5 to TRBJ1-2; 9 positions agree with TRBD1. Sequenced input: PBMCs. The sequence was collected from a man aged 50 or older in good health and CMV-seropositive. CDR3 loop: CASRRTGEGYGYTF. CDR3 DNA: TGTGCCAGCAGACGGACAGGGGAGGGATATGGCTACACCTTC.